The 18 T cell receptor beta chains given below trace back to one sample, sequenced in a study of MAIT cells during Salmonella Paratyphi A infection. General study results and limits: MAIT TRBV usage was oligoclonal, favouring TRBV20 and TRBV6.

MiXCR was run by TCRdb on the 5' RACE reads, yielding one entry per CDR3 protein. Among 1,200 to 1,500 distinct CDR3 sequences listed, approximately 52% were seen once. These receptors' targets are unknown. Time point given: before S. Paratyphi A challenge (baseline). MAIT cells were sorted by flow cytometry as Valpha7.2+ CD161+ T cells. The sequencing here drew on MAIT cells from blood, taken at the first sampling point of the challenge study. Receptors were obtained from a person between 18 and 69 years old who was deliberately infected with Salmonella Paratyphi A in a paratyphoid fever challenge study.

V is TRBV20-1 and J is TRBJ2-7; 7 bases map to TRBD2. Trimming took 1 base from V and 2 from J; bases not matched to a gene: 11. There are 16 residues in the CDR3. CDR1 and CDR2 (germline): DFQATT, SNEGSKA (reference sequence). CDR3 sequence (DNA): TGCAGTGCTAGAGGTGGGGATAGCGGGTCAGCCTACGAGCAGTACTTC. It yields the protein CSARGGDSGSAYEQYF.

As concerns this clonotype: The conserved final phenylalanine or tryptophan is absent from the CDR3, which likely points to a read error. V usage is TRBV20-1 and J usage is TRBJ1-1; D not certain. The CDR3 length is 13 residues. Germline CDR1 and CDR2: DFQATT and SNEGSKA (reference sequence). CDR3 region: CRVPGQDVTEAFL. The CDR3 DNA follows: TGCAGGGTCCCCGGGCAGGATGTCACGGAAGCTTTCTTG.

The sample holds one count of this clonotype. This CDR3 is missing its conserved last phenylalanine or tryptophan, likely due to a read error. The genes are TRBV20-1 and TRBJ2-7, with 7 bases matching TRBD2. The CDR3 extends over 14 amino acids. CDR1 and CDR2 from the germline V gene are DFQATT and SNEGSKA (reference sequence). The CDR3 is CRARESGDAYEQYC. The CDR3 DNA follows: TGCAGGGCTAGAGAGAGCGGGGACGCCTACGAGCAGTACTGC.

The genes are TRBV6-1 and TRBJ1-6, with D unclear. Trimming shortened V by 4 bases and J by 10 bases, and 17 bases separated the two germline ends. Germline V gene sequence: CDR1 MNHNS, CDR2 SASEGT. The CDR3 contains 15 residues. The DNA for the CDR3 is TGTGCCAGCAGTGCCCTAGCGGGAGGAGAATCACCCCTCCACTTT. Its protein product is CASSALAGGESPLHF.

A remark on this clonotype: The missing conserved phenylalanine or tryptophan at the end of this CDR3 makes a read error likely. It is unclear where the CDR3 begins or ends on the DNA, so no DNA is shown, and the CDR3 is as TCRdb lists it. This CDR3 reads CSARAGLAQETKEG. This chain joins TRBV20-1 and TRBJ2-5; whether TRBD2, the table's D call, matches the DNA was not checked. The CDR3 spans 14 residues, counting both ends. From germline, CDR1 is DFQATT and CDR2 SNEGSKA (reference sequence).

The chain is built from TRBV20-1 and TRBJ2-3, with D possibly matching TRBD2 (6 bases). Trimming cost V 0 bases and J 6 bases, with 10 bases left between them. Germline-derived CDR1 and CDR2 are DFQATT and SNEGSKA (reference sequence). CDR3 length: 13 amino acids. CDR3 nucleotides: TGCAGTGCTAGAGATGGGGGGTTGGATACGCAGTATTTT. This sequence encodes CSARDGGLDTQYF.

This clonotype was detected a few times. V usage is TRBV6-4 and J usage is TRBJ2-3; 9 positions match TRBD2. The germline V gene encodes CDR1 MRHNA and CDR2 SNTAGT. The CDR3 extends over 13 amino acids. With 10 bases clipped from V and 2 bases from J, the junction kept 4 bases outside the gene matches. This CDR3 is CATLAGTTDTQYF. The CDR3 region has the DNA TGTGCCACTCTAGCGGGGACCACAGATACGCAGTATTTT.

In the case of this clonotype: This CDR3 fails to terminate in the conserved phenylalanine or tryptophan, so it likely reflects a read error. The DNA is omitted, as the CDR3 cannot be located on it reliably, and the CDR3 follows TCRdb's listing. The chain uses TRBV6-4 and TRBJ2-3; the DNA was not compared with TRBD2, the D call given in the table. The CDR3 adds up to 15 amino acids, both ends counted. The germline gives CDR1 MRHNA, CDR2 SNTAGT. The CDR3 sequence is CASSMNGGQGDTKYG.

This clonotype is judged medium-sized. This CDR3 is CSAPDRRYKGGDSYEQYF. CDR3 bases: TGCAGTGCACCCGATCGAAGGTATAAGGGAGGGGATAGCTACGAGCAGTACTTC. The chain employs TRBV20-1 and TRBJ2-7; 7 bases are a match to TRBD2. CDR1 is DFQATT, CDR2 SNEGSKA, per germline (reference sequence). The CDR3 covers 18 residues. The ends lost 6 bases at V and 3 bases at J; junction bases unmatched: 23.

The chain is built from TRBV6-4 and TRBJ2-1, with 7 bases aligning to TRBD2. The CDR3 contains 16 residues. With 0 bases clipped from V and 4 bases from J, the junction kept 6 bases outside the gene matches. Per the germline V gene, CDR1 is MRHNA and CDR2 is SNTAGT. The chain's CDR3 is CASSDSAGAGYNEQFF. The CDR3, as DNA: TGTGCCAGCAGTGACTCTGCGGGAGCAGGGTACAATGAGCAGTTCTTC.

In its sample, this clonotype ranks as medium-sized (0.01 to 0.1%). The J gene is TRBJ2-3, the V gene TRBV6-1; 9 bases agree with TRBD2. V trimming: 1 base; J trimming: 1 base; junction bases outside the gene matches: 0. CDR3 size: 15 residues. Germline CDR1 and CDR2: MNHNS and SASEGT. In DNA, the CDR3 is TGTGCCAGCAGTGAAGAGCGGGGGGGCACAGATACGCAGTATTTT. Its translation is CASSEERGGTDTQYF.

This clonotype counts as large (0.1 to 1%). J is TRBJ1-5 and V is TRBV6-1; 7 bases fit TRBD1. The germline CDR1 and CDR2 sequences are MNHNS and SASEGT. The V and J ends lost 0 bases and 6 bases, in that order; junction bases with no gene match: 5. There are 15 residues in the CDR3. CDR3 in amino acids: CASSEAEGASQPQHF. CDR3 bases: TGTGCCAGCAGTGAAGCCGAGGGGGCAAGTCAGCCCCAGCATTTT.

The chain couples TRBV20-1 to TRBJ2-1; TRBD2 matches 8 bases. The CDR3 spans 16 residues. Germline assignment: CDR1 DFQATT and CDR2 SNEGSKA (reference sequence). With V trimmed by 0 bases and J by 6 bases, 10 bases remained unmatched. For the CDR3, the DNA is TGCAGTGCTAGAGATGGGGGTAGCGGGGAGTCCAATGAGCAGTTCTTC. Translating it yields CSARDGGSGESNEQFF.

With regard to this clonotype: The CDR3 does not close with the conserved phenylalanine or tryptophan, likely indicating a read error. It is unclear where the CDR3 begins or ends on the DNA, so no DNA is shown, and the CDR3 is as TCRdb lists it. CDR3 region: CSARAGLAQETKYG. The gene calls are TRBV20-1 and TRBJ2-5; the table gives TRBD2 as D, unverified against the DNA. Counting both end residues, the CDR3 totals 14 amino acids. CDR1 DFQATT and CDR2 SNEGSKA come from the germline V gene (reference sequence).

V gene TRBV4-2 combines with J gene TRBJ1-1; D perhaps matches TRBD1 (6 bases). Germline lookup yields CDR1 LGHNA and CDR2 YNFKEQ. CDR3 size: 14 residues. Trimming cost V 4 bases and J 4 bases, with 13 bases left between them. CDR3 loop: CASSRNMGATEAFF. Written as DNA, the CDR3 is TGTGCCAGCAGCCGGAACATGGGGGCCACTGAAGCTTTCTTT.

This clonotype is categorized as medium-sized (0.01 to 0.1%). The V gene is TRBV25-1, the J gene TRBJ2-7, with D tentatively TRBD1 or TRBD2 (5 bases each). The CDR3 covers 14 residues. The ends were cut back, 2 bases at V and 6 bases at J, with 14 bases in the middle. Germline loops: CDR1 MGHDK, CDR2 SYGVNS. The CDR3 sequence: CASSEGTDVGEQYF. DNA for the CDR3: TGTGCCAGCAGTGAAGGGACGGATGTTGGCGAGCAGTACTTC.

By its share, this clonotype is hyperexpanded. This sequence joins TRBV6-4 and TRBJ1-6; tentatively, D is TRBD1 (5 bases). In germline, CDR1 is MRHNA, CDR2 SNTAGT. This CDR3 comprises 15 residues. Trimming removed 3 bases at V and 10 bases at J, with 16 bases between. For the CDR3, the DNA is TGTGCCAGCAGTGATGGTCAGGGAGGAGAATCACCCCTCCACTTT. Translated, it gives CASSDGQGGESPLHF.

This clonotype is medium-sized (0.01 to 0.1%). The rearrangement uses TRBV20-1 and TRBJ2-1, with 7 bases matching TRBD2. CDR1 is DFQATT, CDR2 SNEGSKA, per germline (reference sequence). The junction had 0 bases not matched to a gene; V was cut back by 0 bases and J by 7 bases. This CDR3 region has 12 residues. DNA of the CDR3: TGCAGTGCTAGAGAGCGGGAGAATGAGCAGTTCTTC. Protein product: CSARERENEQFF.